This T cell receptor beta chain emerged from a study of T-cell reconstitution after alpha-beta-depleted transplantation in children. This clonotype was observed a handful of times. This may be a read error: a much more frequent sequence differs by one nucleotide. Looked up from germline, CDR1 is SQVTM and CDR2 is ANQGSEA. The V end was cut by 4 bases, the J end by 0 bases, with 5 bases between. The CDR3 is made up of 12 amino acids. Preparation of the TCRbeta library used unique molecular identifiers. TCRdb reprocessed the PCR reads via MiXCR and lists one record per CDR3 protein. The table records approximately 590,000 distinct CDR3 sequences, more than 9% of them present only once.

This specimen was PBMCs from the stem cell graft donor, taken from the stem cell graft. This chain connects TRBV29-1 to TRBJ2-3; maybe TRBD2 (5 bases). The TCR was taken from a human donor who donated a stem cell graft to a child with acute myeloid leukemia. The CDR3 coding sequence is TGCAGCGTTGTAGCGAGCACAGATACGCAGTATTTT. Translating gives CSVVASTDTQYF.